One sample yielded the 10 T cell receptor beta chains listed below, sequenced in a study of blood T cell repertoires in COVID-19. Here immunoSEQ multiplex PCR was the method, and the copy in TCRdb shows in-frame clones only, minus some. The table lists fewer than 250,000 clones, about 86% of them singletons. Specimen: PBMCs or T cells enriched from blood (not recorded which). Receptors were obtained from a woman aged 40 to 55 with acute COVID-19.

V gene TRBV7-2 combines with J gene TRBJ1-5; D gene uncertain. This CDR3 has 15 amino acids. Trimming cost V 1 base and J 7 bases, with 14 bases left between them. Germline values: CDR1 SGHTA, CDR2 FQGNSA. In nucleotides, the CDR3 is TGTGCCAGCAGCTTAGTCCACGCTGAACGGCAGCCCCAGCATTTT. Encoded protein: CASSLVHAERQPQHF.

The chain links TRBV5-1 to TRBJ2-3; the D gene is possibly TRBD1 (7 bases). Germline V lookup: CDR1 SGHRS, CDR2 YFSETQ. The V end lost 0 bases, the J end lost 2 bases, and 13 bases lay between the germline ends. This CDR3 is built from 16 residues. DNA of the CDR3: TGCGCCAGCAGCTTGGTGGCAGGGGGGTCCACAGATACGCAGTATTTT. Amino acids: CASSLVAGGSTDTQYF. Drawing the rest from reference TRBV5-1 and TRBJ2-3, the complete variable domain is KAGVTQTPRYLIKTRGQQVTLSCSPISGHRSVSWYQQTPGQGLQFLFEYFSETQRNKGNFPGRFSGRQFSNSRSEMNVSTLELGDSALYLCASSLVAGGSTDTQYFGPGTRLTVL.

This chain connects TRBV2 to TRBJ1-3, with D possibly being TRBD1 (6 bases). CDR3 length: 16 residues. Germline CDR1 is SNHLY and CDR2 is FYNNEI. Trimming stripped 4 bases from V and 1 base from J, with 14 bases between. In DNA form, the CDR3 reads TGTGCCAGCAGTGTCATACAGGGTATATCTGGAAACACCATATATTTT. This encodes CASSVIQGISGNTIYF.

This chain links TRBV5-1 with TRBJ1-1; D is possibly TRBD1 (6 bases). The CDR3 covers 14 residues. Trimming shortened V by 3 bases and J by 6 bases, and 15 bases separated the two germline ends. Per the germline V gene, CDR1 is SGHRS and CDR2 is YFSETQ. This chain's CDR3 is CASSSFSKGAEAFF. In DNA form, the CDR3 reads TGCGCCAGCAGCTCCTTTTCTAAGGGGGCTGAAGCTTTCTTT.

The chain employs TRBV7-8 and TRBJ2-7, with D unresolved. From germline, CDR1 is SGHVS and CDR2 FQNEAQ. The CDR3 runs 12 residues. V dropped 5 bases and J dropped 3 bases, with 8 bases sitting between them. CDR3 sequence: CASSPSYYEQYF. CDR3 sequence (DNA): TGTGCCAGCAGCCCCTCCTACTACGAGCAGTACTTC.

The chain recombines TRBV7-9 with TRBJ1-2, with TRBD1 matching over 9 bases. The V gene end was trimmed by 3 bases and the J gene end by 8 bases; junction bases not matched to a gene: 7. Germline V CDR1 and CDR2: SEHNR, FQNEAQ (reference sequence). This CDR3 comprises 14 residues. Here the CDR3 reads CASSFGQGSRGYTF. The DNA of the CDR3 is TGTGCCAGCAGCTTCGGACAGGGGTCTCGAGGCTACACCTTC. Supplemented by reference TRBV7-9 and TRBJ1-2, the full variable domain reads DTGVSQNPRHKITKRGQNVTFRCDPISEHNRLYWYRQTLGQGPEFLTYFQNEAQLEKSRLLSDRFSAERPKGSFSTLEIQRTEQGDSAMYLCASSFGQGSRGYTFGSGTRLTVV.

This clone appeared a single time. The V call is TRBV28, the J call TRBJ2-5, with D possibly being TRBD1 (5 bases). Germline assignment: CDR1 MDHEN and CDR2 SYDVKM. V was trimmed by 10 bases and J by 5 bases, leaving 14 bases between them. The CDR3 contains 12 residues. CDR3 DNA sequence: TGTGCCACCGATAGACAGACGGAGACCCAGTACTTC. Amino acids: CATDRQTETQYF.

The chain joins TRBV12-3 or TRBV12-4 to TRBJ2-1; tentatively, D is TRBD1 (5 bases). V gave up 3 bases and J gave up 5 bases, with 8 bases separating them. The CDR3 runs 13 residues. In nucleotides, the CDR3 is TGTGCCAGCAGTTTTTACAGGAACAATGAGCAGTTCTTC. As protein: CASSFYRNNEQFF.

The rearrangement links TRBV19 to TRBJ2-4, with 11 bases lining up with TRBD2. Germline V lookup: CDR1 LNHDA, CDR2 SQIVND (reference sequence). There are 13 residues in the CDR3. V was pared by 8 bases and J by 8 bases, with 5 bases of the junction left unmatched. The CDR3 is CASGTSGSDIQYF. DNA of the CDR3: TGTGCCAGTGGCACTAGCGGGAGTGACATTCAGTACTTC.

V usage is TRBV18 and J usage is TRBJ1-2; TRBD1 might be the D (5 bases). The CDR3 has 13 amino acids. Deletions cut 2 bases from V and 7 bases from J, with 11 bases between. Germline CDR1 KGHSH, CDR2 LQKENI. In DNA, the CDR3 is TGTGCCAGCTCACCAACAGGAAACGGTGGCTACACCTTC. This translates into CASSPTGNGGYTF.